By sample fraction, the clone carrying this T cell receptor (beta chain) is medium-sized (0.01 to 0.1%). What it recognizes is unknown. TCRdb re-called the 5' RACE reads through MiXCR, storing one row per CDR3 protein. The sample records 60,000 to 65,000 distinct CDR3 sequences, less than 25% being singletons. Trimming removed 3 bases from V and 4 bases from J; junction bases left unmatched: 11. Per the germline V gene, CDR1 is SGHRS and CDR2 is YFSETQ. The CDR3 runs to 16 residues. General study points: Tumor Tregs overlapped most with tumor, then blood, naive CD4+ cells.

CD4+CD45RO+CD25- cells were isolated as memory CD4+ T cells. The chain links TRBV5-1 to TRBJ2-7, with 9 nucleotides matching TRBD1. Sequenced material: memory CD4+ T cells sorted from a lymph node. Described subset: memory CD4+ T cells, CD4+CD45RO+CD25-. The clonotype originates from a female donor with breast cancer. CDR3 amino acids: CASSSPGWGQGYEQYF. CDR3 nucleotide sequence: TGCGCCAGCAGCTCCCCGGGTTGGGGACAGGGTTACGAGCAGTACTTC.